A single sample is the source of the 25 T cell receptor beta chains below, sequenced in a study of cytomegalovirus exposure and HLA in healthy donors. The PCR was carried out with 60 Vbeta primers and 13 Jbeta primers. Profiled with immunoSEQ multiplex PCR; TCRdb holds only in-frame clones, not every one. The data show over 95,000 clones, 70% to 85% seen once. Sequencing used PBMCs. These receptors all stem from a man between 40 and 49 years old in good health and CMV-seropositive.

V and J are TRBV7-2 and TRBJ1-4; D is possibly TRBD1 (6 bases). V lost 5 bases, J lost 0 bases, and 10 bases lay in between. Germline loops: CDR1 SGHTA, CDR2 FQGNSA. The CDR3 loop spans 15 amino acids. CDR3 nucleotides: TGTGCCAGCAGCAAACGGACAGCAACTAATGAAAAACTGTTTTTT. It translates to CASSKRTATNEKLFF.

The genes are TRBV27 and TRBJ2-5; TRBD1 agrees at 9 bases. CDR1 and CDR2 (germline): MNHEY, SMNVEV (reference sequence). The CDR3 has 15 amino acids. The V and J ends lost 2 bases and 2 bases, in that order; junction bases with no gene match: 3. CDR3 sequence reads: CASSLGGTGQETQYF. The CDR3 DNA follows: TGTGCCAGCAGTTTAGGAGGGACAGGGCAAGAGACCCAGTACTTC.

The gene calls are TRBV28 and TRBJ1-6; D is ambiguous. The germline V gene encodes CDR1 MDHEN and CDR2 SYDVKM. The V end was cut by 2 bases, the J end by 0 bases, with 5 bases between. CDR3 length equals 15 residues. The CDR3 here is CASSLLSSYNSPLHF. In DNA, the CDR3 is TGTGCCAGCAGTTTACTGAGCTCCTATAATTCACCCCTCCACTTT. The whole variable domain, remainder taken from reference TRBV28 and TRBJ1-6, is DVKVTQSSRYLVKRTGEKVFLECVQDMDHENMFWYRQDPGLGLRLIYFSYDVKMKEKGDIPEGYSVSREKKERFSLILESASTNQTSMYLCASSLLSSYNSPLHFGNGTRLTVT.

The rearrangement links TRBV5-1 to TRBJ2-7; 8 bases match TRBD1. With V trimmed by 6 bases and J by 0 bases, 5 bases remained unmatched. The germline gives CDR1 SGHRS, CDR2 YFSETQ. The CDR3 is made up of 14 amino acids. The CDR3 DNA reads TGCGCCAGCACCCCCGGGACAGGCTCCTACGAGCAGTACTTC. It encodes CASTPGTGSYEQYF.

Only a few counts were recorded for this clone. V is TRBV5-6 and J is TRBJ2-3; TRBD1 matches at 9 bases. The CDR3 loop spans 14 amino acids. J lost 3 bases, V lost 4 bases, and 3 bases had no gene match. Germline lookup yields CDR1 SGHDT and CDR2 YYEEEE. The CDR3, as DNA: TGTGCCAGCAGCCCGACAGGGGGTACAGATACGCAGTATTTT. It codes for CASSPTGGTDTQYF.

This chain uses TRBV7-2 with TRBJ2-2, with 10 bases aligning to TRBD2. The CDR3 is 17 amino acids. Trimming removed 1 base from V and 0 bases from J; junction bases left unmatched: 2. From germline, CDR1 is SGHTA and CDR2 FQGNSA. The CDR3: CASSLVGLAANTGELFF. CDR3 sequence (DNA): TGTGCCAGCAGCTTAGTCGGACTAGCGGCGAACACCGGGGAGCTGTTTTTT. Drawing the rest from reference TRBV7-2 and TRBJ2-2, the complete variable domain is GAGVSQSPSNKVTEKGKDVELRCDPISGHTALYWYRQSLGQGLEFLIYFQGNSAPDKSGLPSDRFSAERTGGSVSTLTIQRTQQEDSAVYLCASSLVGLAANTGELFFGEGSRLTVL.

This chain connects TRBV27 to TRBJ2-5; D might be TRBD1 (6 bases). Germline V gene lookup returns CDR1 MNHEY and CDR2 SMNVEV (reference sequence). This CDR3 has 14 residues. Between the trimmed V and J ends, which lost 5 bases and 6 bases, there was a span of 16 bases. CDR3 in amino acids: CASSLQGRGKTQYF. CDR3 nucleotide sequence: TGTGCCAGCAGTCTCCAGGGGCGCGGAAAGACCCAGTACTTC.

The chain couples TRBV10-3 to TRBJ2-5; D remains ambiguous. This CDR3 contains 11 residues. Germline CDR1 and CDR2: ENHRY and SYGVKD. Trimming cost V 4 bases and J 4 bases, with 4 bases left between them. For the CDR3, the DNA is TGTGCCATCAGTGCGGGAGAGACCCAGTACTTC. Translated, it gives CAISAGETQYF.

The sample holds one count of this clone. This chain connects TRBV18 to TRBJ2-7, with D possibly TRBD2 on 5 matching bases. V was clipped by 2 bases and J by 4 bases, with 9 bases between them. CDR1 KGHSH and CDR2 LQKENI come from the germline V gene. This CDR3 is built from 13 residues. CDR3 DNA: TGTGCCAGCTCACCAATCGGGGATTACGAGCAGTACTTC. Protein product: CASSPIGDYEQYF.

V and J are TRBV5-1 and TRBJ1-1, with 10 bases that match TRBD1. The CDR3 extends over 16 amino acids. Losses at the gene ends were 3 bases for V and 5 bases for J; bases not matched to a gene: 10. Germline-derived CDR1 and CDR2 are SGHRS and YFSETQ. The CDR3 DNA follows: TGCGCCAGCAGCTCAACGACCGGGACAGGGGTTACTGAAGCTTTCTTT. Amino acid sequence: CASSSTTGTGVTEAFF.

The J gene is TRBJ2-1, the V gene TRBV5-1; TRBD1 matches at 8 bases. The germline gives CDR1 SGHRS, CDR2 YFSETQ. Trimming removed 4 bases from V and 4 bases from J; junction bases left unmatched: 4. The CDR3 runs to 14 residues. CDR3 region: CASSGGQEYNEQFF. CDR3 DNA: TGCGCCAGCAGCGGGGGACAGGAATACAATGAGCAGTTCTTC.

This chain joins TRBV5-6 and TRBJ1-6, with unresolved D. There are 14 residues in the CDR3. CDR1 and CDR2 (germline): SGHDT, YYEEEE. Trimming took 0 bases from V and 5 from J, leaving 6 bases between them. This CDR3 is CASSLVLNNSPLHF. CDR3 DNA sequence: TGTGCCAGCAGCTTGGTACTAAATAATTCACCCCTCCACTTT.

The CDR3 sequence is CSVTGGEKLFF. CDR3 nucleotide sequence: TGCAGCGTGACAGGTGGAGAAAAACTGTTTTTT. The chain has TRBV29-1 and TRBJ1-4; a weak D match, TRBD1 (6 bases). Germline CDR1 SQVTM, CDR2 ANQGSEA. The CDR3 has 11 amino acids. V was cut by 6 bases and J by 8 bases, with 10 bases left in between.

Only a few counts were recorded for this clone. J is TRBJ1-2 and V is TRBV4-3; 10 nucleotides align to TRBD1. J gave up 7 bases and V 3 bases, and 5 bases lay outside the gene matches. This CDR3 is 14 amino acids long. Germline-derived CDR1 and CDR2 are LGHNA and YSLEER. The CDR3 here is CASSHGTGAGGYTF. The CDR3 region has the DNA TGCGCCAGCAGCCACGGGACAGGGGCGGGTGGCTACACCTTC.

The chain carries TRBV7-9 and TRBJ2-5; D gene ambiguous. The germline gives CDR1 SEHNR, CDR2 FQNEAQ (reference sequence). The V end was cut by 5 bases, the J end by 5 bases, with 6 bases between. This CDR3 comprises 11 residues. Here the CDR3 DNA reads TGTGCCAGCAGCGGCACGGAGACCCAGTACTTC. Protein product: CASSGTETQYF.

V gene TRBV2 combines with J gene TRBJ1-2; D might be TRBD1 (6 bases). Trimming cost V 2 bases and J 4 bases, with 8 bases left between them. The CDR3 runs to 13 residues. CDR1 and CDR2 from the germline V gene are SNHLY and FYNNEI. DNA for the CDR3: TGTGCCAGCAGTGAAAGGACAGTCTATGGCTACACCTTC. This translates into CASSERTVYGYTF.

The V and J genes are TRBV30 and TRBJ1-4; D is unclear. V lost 0 bases, J lost 7 bases, and 9 bases lay in between. The CDR3 has 13 residues. The germline V gene has CDR1 GTSNPN and CDR2 SVGIG (reference sequence). The CDR3 is CAWSVGDPEKLFF. CDR3 in DNA: TGTGCCTGGAGTGTGGGAGACCCTGAAAAACTGTTTTTT.

The J gene is TRBJ1-4, the V gene TRBV28, with a tentative D call TRBD1 (5 bases). This CDR3 contains 13 residues. Germline CDR1 MDHEN, CDR2 SYDVKM. Trimming left V 9 bases short and J 2 bases short, with 10 bases between. CDR3 DNA sequence: TGTGCCAGTGTGGACATGACTAATGAAAAACTGTTTTTT. It is translated as CASVDMTNEKLFF.

The chain joins TRBV30 to TRBJ2-1; tentative D call: TRBD1 (5 bases). This CDR3 comprises 12 residues. The V end was cut by 5 bases, the J end by 4 bases, with 9 bases between. Germline CDR1 and CDR2: GTSNPN and SVGIG (reference sequence). Here the CDR3 reads CAWGRQYNEQFF. CDR3 DNA: TGTGCCTGGGGACGACAGTACAATGAGCAGTTCTTC.

The V and J genes are TRBV4-2 and TRBJ2-7; D is perhaps TRBD1 (5 bases). Germline loops: CDR1 LGHNA, CDR2 YNFKEQ. This CDR3 is built from 15 residues. V dropped 4 bases and J dropped 3 bases, with 16 bases sitting between them. CDR3 nucleotides: TGTGCCAGCAGCCTGGGCACGACAGCCAACTACGAGCAGTACTTC. This gives the protein CASSLGTTANYEQYF.

The rearrangement uses TRBV5-1 and TRBJ1-1, with D uncertain. V lost 5 bases, J lost 5 bases, and 16 bases lay in between. The V gene's germline CDR1 is SGHRS and CDR2 YFSETQ. This CDR3 spans 14 amino acids. This CDR3 is CASSPTRQTTEAFF. The CDR3 DNA sequence: TGCGCCAGCAGTCCCACCAGACAAACTACTGAAGCTTTCTTT.

The rearrangement uses TRBV4-3 and TRBJ1-6; D is unclear. V dropped 1 base and J dropped 0 bases, with 7 bases sitting between them. The V gene's germline CDR1 is LGHNA and CDR2 YSLEER. The CDR3 length is 16 residues. In nucleotides, the CDR3 is TGCGCCAGCAGCCAAGCCTTGAGCTCCTATAATTCACCCCTCCACTTT. Protein product: CASSQALSSYNSPLHF.

The chain carries TRBV6-6 and TRBJ2-5; D possibly corresponds to TRBD1 (7 bases). Trimming took 6 bases from V and 2 from J, leaving 10 bases between them. CDR1 and CDR2 (germline): MNHNY, SVGAGI (reference sequence). CDR3 size: 13 residues. The chain's CDR3 is CASSAGQQETQYF. The CDR3 coding sequence is TGTGCCAGCAGCGCGGGACAGCAAGAGACCCAGTACTTC.

This clone showed up just once. V usage is TRBV5-4 and J usage is TRBJ1-4; D unresolved. Trimming cost V 4 bases and J 0 bases, with 10 bases left between them. Germline CDR1 and CDR2: SGHNT and YYREEE (reference sequence). The length of the CDR3 is 15 residues. DNA for the CDR3: TGTGCCAGCAGCGAGGGAGGCGCAACTAATGAAAAACTGTTTTTT. As protein: CASSEGGATNEKLFF.

DNA of the CDR3: TGCGCCAGCTGCGAGGGCTACAGCAATCAGCCCCAGCATTTT. Its translation: CASCEGYSNQPQHF. The V gene is TRBV10-2, the J gene TRBJ1-5; no definite D call. CDR3 size: 14 residues. Between the trimmed V and J ends, which lost 8 bases and 1 base, there was a span of 12 bases. Per germline, CDR1 WSHSY and CDR2 SAAADI.